This T cell receptor (beta chain) appears in the sequencing data of a study of blood T cell repertoires in COVID-19. The germline V gene encodes CDR1 SGHRS and CDR2 YFSETQ. CDR3 length: 13 amino acids. V lost 1 base and J lost 8; bases outside the gene matches: 3. Repertoires were generated with immunoSEQ multiplex PCR, while TCRdb's copy carries only in-frame clones and drops some. There are just under 65,000 clones in the sample; 86% occur only once, and 1.2% lies in the top ten. The rearrangement links TRBV5-1 to TRBJ2-1; the match to TRBD1 covers 7 bases. The sample was peripheral blood. This clonotype originated in a man aged 40-50 years with acute or convalescent COVID-19. The CDR3 sequence: CASSLTGADEQFF. Here the CDR3 DNA reads TGCGCCAGCAGCTTGACAGGGGCGGATGAGCAGTTCTTC.